The 30 T cell receptor beta chains given below trace back to one sample, sequenced in a study of T cells after yellow fever vaccination. From the 5' RACE reads, TCRdb called clonotypes with MiXCR, one entry per CDR3 protein. The table includes about 500,000 distinct CDR3 sequences, roughly 17% detected once. Specimen: PBMCs, collected about 5 days after the first yellow fever vaccination. Receptors originate from a man in his late teens or twenties who received the YFV17D yellow fever vaccine.

CDR3 sequence reads: CASSRGYTEAFF. The CDR3 DNA follows: TGTGCCAGCTCACGGGGGTACACTGAAGCTTTCTTT. J is TRBJ1-1 and V is TRBV18; D is possibly TRBD1 (5 bases). The CDR3 is 12 amino acids. Trimming shortened V by 4 bases and J by 3 bases, and 6 bases separated the two germline ends. CDR1 KGHSH and CDR2 LQKENI come from the germline V gene.

The CDR3 DNA reads TGTGCCAGCAGCCAAGGCGGGCCGTGGCCAGGTCGAACCTACGAGCAGTACGTC. It codes for CASSQGGPWPGRTYEQYV. The chain uses TRBV14 and TRBJ2-7, with a weak D call TRBD2 (5 bases). The germline gives CDR1 SGHDN, CDR2 FVKESK. Trimming left V 1 base short and J 2 bases short, with 21 bases between. The CDR3 totals 18 residues.

This clonotype was detected only a few times. The chain employs TRBV4-2 and TRBJ2-2; D not certain. CDR3 size: 13 residues. Trimming took off 0 bases at V and 6 bases at J, with 5 bases between the two ends. CDR1 LGHNA and CDR2 YNFKEQ come from the germline V gene. The DNA for the CDR3 is TGTGCCAGCAGCCAAGACTCCGCCGGGGAGCTGTTTTTT. Protein: CASSQDSAGELFF.

CDR3 DNA sequence: TGTGCCAGCAGCTTCCTAGCTCAAGAGACCCAGTACTTC. It codes for CASSFLAQETQYF. The chain is built from TRBV7-7 and TRBJ2-5; a possible D gene is TRBD2 (5 bases). V lost 3 bases and J 2 bases, leaving 7 bases between the germline ends. The CDR3 length is 13 residues. Germline CDR1 reads SSHAT; CDR2 reads FNYEAQ (reference sequence).

V is TRBV10-2 and J is TRBJ1-3; the D is unclear. Germline CDR1 WSHSY, CDR2 SAAADI. The CDR3 runs to 12 residues. Trimming removed 6 bases from V and 8 bases from J, with 11 bases in between. CDR3 coding DNA: TGCGCCAGCAGCCCACCCGGAGACACCATATATTTT. Protein: CASSPPGDTIYF.

The chain uses TRBV4-1 and TRBJ2-5; tentatively, D is TRBD1 (6 bases). This CDR3 is built from 15 residues. From germline, CDR1 is MGHRA and CDR2 YSYEKL. Trimming cost V 4 bases and J 2 bases, with 14 bases left between them. CDR3 protein: CASSPYHRVQETQYF. In DNA, the CDR3 is TGCGCCAGCAGCCCCTACCACAGGGTACAAGAGACCCAGTACTTC.

The chain links TRBV19 to TRBJ1-2, with 8 bases identical to TRBD1. CDR1 is LNHDA, CDR2 SQIVND, per germline (reference sequence). J gave up 4 bases and V 5 bases, and 15 bases lay outside the gene matches. The CDR3 covers 17 residues. CDR3 DNA: TGTGCCAGTAGTCCAAACCTGGACAGGGCTTTTCGCTATGGCTACACCTTC. It is translated as CASSPNLDRAFRYGYTF.

CDR3 region: CASSLPDPRGAEAFF. The CDR3 DNA reads TGTGCCAGCAGCCTCCCGGACCCTAGAGGGGCTGAAGCTTTCTTT. The rearrangement links TRBV5-4 to TRBJ1-1, with a tentative D call TRBD1 (5 bases). The CDR3 extends over 15 amino acids. The germline CDR1 and CDR2 sequences are SGHNT and YYREEE (reference sequence). The V gene lost 4 bases and the J gene lost 6 bases, with 19 bases spanning the gap. Complete variable domain (other parts from reference TRBV5-4 and TRBJ1-1): ETGVTQSPTHLIKTRGQQVTLRCSSQSGHNTVSWYQQALGQGPQFIFQYYREEENGRGNFPPRFSGLQFPNYSSELNVNALELDDSALYLCASSLPDPRGAEAFFGQGTRLTVV.

The gene calls are TRBV4-2 and TRBJ2-1; D not certain. Germline V gene sequence: CDR1 LGHNA, CDR2 YNFKEQ. This CDR3 region has 14 residues. Between the trimmed V and J ends, which lost 1 base and 6 bases, there was a span of 10 bases. The CDR3 region is CASSQADVGNEQFF. In nucleotides, the CDR3 is TGTGCCAGCAGCCAAGCTGATGTGGGCAATGAGCAGTTCTTC.

The chain has TRBV18 and TRBJ2-7; no definite D call. Trimming shortened V by 2 bases and J by 5 bases, and 10 bases separated the two germline ends. CDR1 KGHSH and CDR2 LQKENI come from the germline V gene. The CDR3 extends over 13 amino acids. DNA for the CDR3: TGTGCCAGCTCACCAGGGGTTGCCAACGAGCAGTACGTC. Its protein is CASSPGVANEQYV.

The chain combines TRBV5-1 with TRBJ2-5; TRBD1 agrees at 9 bases. CDR1 and CDR2 (germline): SGHRS, YFSETQ. This CDR3 region has 14 residues. The trim removed 3 bases at V and 5 bases at J, leaving 5 bases unmatched. CDR3 DNA: TGCGCCAGCAGCTGGGACAGGGAAGGGGAGACCCAGTACTTC. As protein: CASSWDREGETQYF.

V gene TRBV11-2 combines with J gene TRBJ2-6; the match to TRBD1 covers 8 bases. The CDR3 has 16 residues. CDR1 SGHAT and CDR2 FQNNGV come from the germline V gene. Unmatched junction bases numbered 4, after V lost 4 bases and J lost 2 bases. DNA for the CDR3: TGTGCCAGCAGCTCAGGGGGCAGGCCTGGGGCCAACGTCCTGACTTTC. Translation gives CASSSGGRPGANVLTF.

This clonotype has a handful of counts. This chain connects TRBV5-1 to TRBJ2-2, with D unclear. The V and J ends lost 6 bases and 5 bases respectively, with 8 bases between them. The V gene's germline CDR1 is SGHRS and CDR2 YFSETQ. This CDR3 is built from 12 residues. CDR3 sequence: CASIARTGELFF. The CDR3 region has the DNA TGCGCCAGCATCGCTAGGACCGGGGAGCTGTTTTTT.

In its sample, this clonotype was seen a few times. This chain links TRBV7-9 with TRBJ2-7; 11 positions agree with TRBD1. Per the germline V gene, CDR1 is SEHNR and CDR2 is FQNEAQ (reference sequence). The CDR3 sequence is 16 residues long. The J segment lost 3 bases and the V segment lost 0 bases, leaving 4 bases of the junction unmatched. CDR3 residues: CASSLAWTGGIYEQYF. In DNA, the CDR3 is TGTGCCAGCAGCTTAGCGTGGACAGGGGGCATCTACGAGCAGTACTTC.

The rearrangement uses TRBV7-9 and TRBJ1-3, with D uncertain. CDR1 SEHNR and CDR2 FQNEAQ come from the germline V gene (reference sequence). The CDR3 has 16 residues. V was trimmed by 5 bases and J by 4 bases, leaving 18 bases between them. The CDR3 coding sequence is TGTGCCAGCAGCCCCACTCAAGGTGCTGAAGGAAACACCATATATTTT. It translates to CASSPTQGAEGNTIYF.

This clonotype was found a few times. The chain joins TRBV7-2 to TRBJ1-5, with D perhaps TRBD1 (5 bases). Trimming stripped 5 bases from V and 7 bases from J, with 18 bases between. The CDR3 extends over 15 amino acids. From germline, CDR1 is SGHTA and CDR2 FQGNSA. The CDR3 spells CASSPRWGYGQPQHF. DNA of the CDR3: TGTGCCAGCAGCCCCCGGTGGGGGTACGGGCAGCCCCAGCATTTT.

This clonotype was detected a few times. V usage is TRBV29-1 and J usage is TRBJ2-5; D unclear. V was clipped by 5 bases and J by 5 bases, with 9 bases between them. The germline V gene encodes CDR1 SQVTM and CDR2 ANQGSEA. This CDR3 region has 11 residues. CDR3 residues: CSVWILETQYF. For the CDR3, the DNA is TGCAGCGTTTGGATCTTGGAGACCCAGTACTTC.

This clonotype was counted between two and nine times. The V and J genes are TRBV20-1 and TRBJ2-3; TRBD1 or TRBD2 may be the D gene (7 bases each). The V gene's germline CDR1 is DFQATT and CDR2 SNEGSKA (reference sequence). The CDR3 is 14 amino acids. Trimming pared 4 bases from V and 5 bases from J, leaving 16 bases between. CDR3 sequence: CSAKIGGGGDTQYF. The DNA of the CDR3 is TGCAGTGCTAAAATAGGGGGCGGGGGAGATACGCAGTATTTT.

This chain joins TRBV6-1 and TRBJ2-1; D not resolved. Germline assignment: CDR1 MNHNS and CDR2 SASEGT. V shed 5 bases and J shed 1 base, with 15 bases lying between them. The CDR3 length is 16 residues. The CDR3 DNA follows: TGTGCCAGCAGTAGCATAGAAGGGTTATCCTACAATGAGCAGTTCTTC. The encoded protein is CASSSIEGLSYNEQFF.

Only a few counts were recorded for this clonotype. This chain joins TRBV4-1 and TRBJ2-2; D is perhaps TRBD1 or TRBD2 (6 bases each). The CDR3 consists of 15 residues. CDR1 and CDR2 from the germline V gene are MGHRA and YSYEKL. V was cut by 4 bases and J by 2 bases, with 11 bases left in between. The CDR3 DNA sequence: TGCGCCAGCAGCCCCGGGGGCGGAAACACCGGGGAGCTGTTTTTT. As protein: CASSPGGGNTGELFF.

The V and J genes are TRBV7-8 and TRBJ1-3, with D perhaps TRBD1 (6 bases). The CDR3 consists of 18 residues. In germline, CDR1 is SGHVS, CDR2 FQNEAQ. The germline V and J ends were trimmed by 0 bases and 0 bases, with 15 bases remaining between them. The CDR3: CASSLARTDPSSGNTIYF. CDR3 DNA: TGTGCCAGCAGCTTAGCGAGGACAGACCCGAGCTCTGGAAACACCATATATTTT.

This chain uses TRBV5-1 with TRBJ1-2; D gene unclear. The germline V and J ends were trimmed by 1 base and 5 bases, with 18 bases remaining between them. CDR3 size: 16 residues. CDR1 and CDR2 (germline): SGHRS, YFSETQ. The CDR3 DNA follows: TGCGCCAGCAGCTTGACTTCACCCCAGCAAAGTTATGGCTACACCTTC. Amino acid sequence: CASSLTSPQQSYGYTF.

J is TRBJ2-2 and V is TRBV5-1; D is unresolved. Trimming cost V 0 bases and J 4 bases, with 10 bases left between them. There are 15 residues in the CDR3. Germline V CDR1 and CDR2: SGHRS, YFSETQ. This CDR3 reads CASSLGLGSTGELFF. CDR3 nucleotides: TGCGCCAGCAGCTTGGGTCTAGGTTCCACCGGGGAGCTGTTTTTT. The variable domain in full, completed from reference TRBV5-1 and TRBJ2-2, reads KAGVTQTPRYLIKTRGQQVTLSCSPISGHRSVSWYQQTPGQGLQFLFEYFSETQRNKGNFPGRFSGRQFSNSRSEMNVSTLELGDSALYLCASSLGLGSTGELFFGEGSRLTVL.

The J gene is TRBJ2-2, the V gene TRBV19; 11 bases align to TRBD1. V lost 3 bases to trimming and J lost 6 bases; unmatched junction nucleotides: 0. The germline V gene has CDR1 LNHDA and CDR2 SQIVND (reference sequence). The CDR3 runs to 14 residues. The CDR3 region is CASSMGQGAGELFF. Written as DNA, the CDR3 is TGTGCCAGTAGTATGGGACAGGGGGCCGGGGAGCTGTTTTTT.

This chain uses TRBV6-5 with TRBJ2-2; 8 nucleotides align to TRBD2. Germline loops: CDR1 MNHEY, CDR2 SVGAGI. The CDR3 runs to 16 residues. V gave up 2 bases and J gave up 3 bases; unmatched junction bases: 5. The CDR3 protein is CASSYVAGRYTGELFF. DNA of the CDR3: TGTGCCAGCAGTTACGTAGCGGGGCGCTACACCGGGGAGCTGTTTTTT.

The chain carries TRBV10-3 and TRBJ2-2, with D uncertain. The CDR3 totals 17 residues. V lost 0 bases to trimming and J lost 2 bases, with 13 bases between them. Germline assignment: CDR1 ENHRY and CDR2 SYGVKD. The CDR3 DNA reads TGTGCCATCAGTGAGTCGGCCGTGACAATTAACACCGGGGAGCTGTTTTTT. The encoded protein is CAISESAVTINTGELFF.

The V gene is TRBV7-3, the J gene TRBJ2-3; 10 bases are shared with TRBD2. The V segment lost 5 bases and the J segment 2 bases; nucleotides outside the gene matches: 7. This CDR3 comprises 16 residues. In germline, CDR1 is SGHTA, CDR2 FQGTGA. DNA for the CDR3: TGTGCCAGCAGCGCGAGCGGGGGGGCCCCCACAGATACGCAGTATTTT. Translation gives CASSASGGAPTDTQYF.

This clonotype was picked up a small number of times. The chain is built from TRBV4-3 and TRBJ1-5, with a tentative D call TRBD1 (6 bases). Germline CDR1 LGHNA, CDR2 YSLEER. V dropped 0 bases and J dropped 6 bases, with 18 bases sitting between them. The CDR3 is 17 amino acids. The CDR3: CASSQDLHREVGQPQHF. DNA for the CDR3: TGCGCCAGCAGCCAAGATCTACACAGGGAAGTCGGTCAGCCCCAGCATTTT.

This clonotype was found a few times. DNA of the CDR3: TGCGCCAGCAGCCAAGATCCCCCCCGCTTCGGATACAATGAGCAGTTCTTC. Translated: CASSQDPPRFGYNEQFF. The V and J genes are TRBV4-3 and TRBJ2-1; no reliable D call. The CDR3 has 17 residues. Germline CDR1 and CDR2: LGHNA and YSLEER. Trimming cost V 0 bases and J 4 bases, with 16 bases left between them.

V and J are TRBV11-3 and TRBJ1-1; a possible D gene is TRBD1 (6 bases). Trimming took off 4 bases at V and 5 bases at J, with 14 bases between the two ends. The CDR3 is 14 residues long. Germline CDR1 SGHNT, CDR2 YENEEA. CDR3 residues: CASSSGGRGTEAFF. DNA for the CDR3: TGTGCCAGCAGCTCCGGGGGAAGGGGGACTGAAGCTTTCTTT.